A single sample is the source of the 18 T cell receptor beta chains below, sequenced in a study of T-cell reconstitution after alpha-beta-depleted transplantation in children. Using unique molecular identifiers, the investigators prepared the TCRbeta library. TCRdb called the PCR reads again in MiXCR, with one record for every CDR3 protein. Of a few hundred thousand distinct CDR3 sequences listed, 16% were seen once; the top ten hold over 25%. Sequencing was performed on PBMCs, mostly from graft donor cells, taken 360 days after TCRalphabeta/CD19-depleted stem cell transplant. The receptors originated from a boy younger than two who had a stem cell transplant for Wiskott-Aldrich syndrome, so the T cells may come from the graft donor.

The V and J genes are TRBV6-5 and TRBJ2-6, with D uncertain. The CDR3 has 14 residues. The germline gives CDR1 MNHEY, CDR2 SVGAGI. Trimming removed 0 bases at V and 2 bases at J, with 2 bases between. The DNA of the CDR3 is TGTGCCAGCAGTTACTCGACTGGGGCCAACGTCCTGACTTTC. Translation: CASSYSTGANVLTF.

In this sample, this clonotype turned up a few times. V is TRBV11-3 and J is TRBJ2-1; TRBD2 matches 14 bases. The CDR3 extends over 17 amino acids. Germline trimming cut 4 bases from V and 5 bases from J; bases unmatched to any gene: 7. CDR1 and CDR2 (germline): SGHNT, YENEEA. DNA for the CDR3: TGTGCCAGCAGCTCGTACGGGACTAGCGGGGGTAACAATGAGCAGTTCTTC. Amino acid sequence: CASSSYGTSGGNNEQFF.

This chain links TRBV2 with TRBJ2-3; D possibly corresponds to TRBD2 (6 bases). The V and J ends lost 5 bases and 0 bases respectively, with 15 bases between them. CDR3 size: 16 residues. Germline values: CDR1 SNHLY, CDR2 FYNNEI. The CDR3 DNA follows: TGTGCCAGCAGTCGGGACTGGGCGGAGAGCACAGATACGCAGTATTTT. It translates to CASSRDWAESTDTQYF.

This rearrangement joins TRBV3-1 to TRBJ1-6, with D possibly TRBD1 on 6 matching bases. The germline CDR1 and CDR2 sequences are LGHDT and YNNKEL (reference sequence). V dropped 4 bases and J dropped 5 bases, with 9 bases sitting between them. This CDR3 region has 14 residues. CDR3 nucleotides: TGTGCCAGCAGCCGGGGGGCCGATAATTCACCCCTCCACTTT. Protein product: CASSRGADNSPLHF.

This clonotype was seen at least ten times. The chain recombines TRBV29-1 with TRBJ2-1; the match to TRBD2 covers 8 bases. Germline V lookup: CDR1 SQVTM, CDR2 ANQGSEA. Trimming took 0 bases from V and 7 from J; bases not matched to a gene: 8. The CDR3 runs to 15 residues. The CDR3: CSVEDVGTSFNEQFF. CDR3 nucleotide sequence: TGCAGCGTTGAAGATGTGGGGACTAGTTTTAATGAGCAGTTCTTC.

The chain is built from TRBV20-1 and TRBJ1-5; TRBD1 aligns across 8 bases. J lost 4 bases, V lost 5 bases, and 7 bases had no gene match. This CDR3 comprises 14 residues. Germline values: CDR1 DFQATT, CDR2 SNEGSKA (reference sequence). The DNA for the CDR3 is TGCAGTGCTGCCCGGACAGGGAGGAATCAGCCCCAGCATTTT. This encodes CSAARTGRNQPQHF.

A few counts support this clonotype. The chain uses TRBV4-2 and TRBJ1-5; D may be TRBD1 (6 bases). This CDR3 is built from 15 residues. Trimming shortened V by 0 bases and J by 3 bases, and 9 bases separated the two germline ends. CDR1 and CDR2 from the germline V gene are LGHNA and YNFKEQ. CDR3 protein: CASSQEGQYNQPQHF. The CDR3 DNA is TGTGCCAGCAGCCAAGAAGGACAGTACAATCAGCCCCAGCATTTT.

To note about this clonotype: One junction end disagrees with the germline gene, perhaps due to a read error. This chain connects TRBV13 to TRBJ2-2; D perhaps matches TRBD2 (5 bases). The CDR3 extends over 18 amino acids. Germline CDR1 PRHDT, CDR2 FYEKMQ (reference sequence). The CDR3 DNA is TGTACCAGCAGGTCGGAGGCCAAGCACGATATGGACACCGGGGAGCTGTTTTTT. Translation: CTSRSEAKHDMDTGELFF.

The chain is built from TRBV10-2 and TRBJ2-1, with D tentatively TRBD2 (6 bases). Germline loops: CDR1 WSHSY, CDR2 SAAADI. Deletions cut 4 bases from V and 4 bases from J, with 14 bases between. CDR3 length: 15 residues. Here the CDR3 reads CASSVRGTGYNEQFF. CDR3 DNA sequence: TGCGCCAGCAGTGTGCGCGGGACGGGTTACAATGAGCAGTTCTTC.

This chain links TRBV20-1 with TRBJ1-2; TRBD1 agrees at 7 bases. The CDR3 runs to 13 residues. CDR1 and CDR2 from the germline V gene are DFQATT and SNEGSKA (reference sequence). V was clipped by 2 bases and J by 2 bases; unmatched bases: 2. The CDR3 reads CSARRQGNYGYTF. The CDR3 region has the DNA TGCAGTGCTAGAAGACAGGGAAACTATGGCTACACCTTC.

The chain links TRBV6-2 or TRBV6-3 to TRBJ2-7; D is perhaps TRBD2 (6 bases). V was pared by 0 bases and J by 3 bases, with 12 bases between. Germline-derived CDR1 and CDR2 are MNHEY and SVGEGT. The CDR3 totals 15 residues. This CDR3 is CASSYSPTSIYEQYF. DNA for the CDR3: TGTGCCAGCAGTTACTCTCCGACTAGTATCTACGAGCAGTACTTC.

The chain links TRBV6-1 to TRBJ1-3; a possible D gene is TRBD1 (5 bases). The germline gives CDR1 MNHNS, CDR2 SASEGT. The V end lost 6 bases, the J end lost 3 bases, and 12 bases lay between the germline ends. CDR3 size: 14 residues. CDR3 DNA sequence: TGTGCCAGCAGAACTAGGACAAATGGAAACACCATATATTTT. This gives the protein CASRTRTNGNTIYF.

This clonotype was observed a few times. V usage is TRBV20-1 and J usage is TRBJ1-2; 9 nucleotides agree with TRBD1. The junction had 6 bases not matched to a gene; V was cut back by 3 bases and J by 4 bases. The germline gives CDR1 DFQATT, CDR2 SNEGSKA (reference sequence). The CDR3 loop spans 14 amino acids. The CDR3 DNA sequence: TGCAGTGCTAGGCCGCGGGACAGGGTCTATGGCTACACCTTC. Its protein product is CSARPRDRVYGYTF.

The chain joins TRBV5-1 to TRBJ2-7; D unclear. The CDR3 runs 12 residues. Germline V gives CDR1 SGHRS, CDR2 YFSETQ. The V end lost 5 bases, the J end lost 11 bases, and 17 bases lay between the germline ends. The CDR3 is CASRTAGGCKYF. Written as DNA, the CDR3 is TGCGCCAGCAGAACGGCTGGCGGCTGCAAGTACTTC.

This clonotype was seen only a few times. The chain is built from TRBV12-3 or TRBV12-4 and TRBJ2-6; D assignment may be TRBD1 or TRBD2 (6 bases each). This CDR3 comprises 19 residues. V was cut by 3 bases and J by 1 base, with 19 bases left in between. This CDR3 reads CASSFYGGGSLSGANVLTF. The CDR3 coding sequence is TGTGCCAGCAGTTTTTACGGGGGCGGGTCACTATCTGGGGCCAACGTCCTGACTTTC.

The rearrangement links TRBV7-9 to TRBJ2-7; weak D call: TRBD1 (5 bases). The germline V and J ends were trimmed by 5 bases and 1 base, with 15 bases remaining between them. Per germline, CDR1 SEHNR and CDR2 FQNEAQ (reference sequence). The CDR3 contains 15 residues. The CDR3 protein is CASSPRGPISYEQYF. DNA of the CDR3: TGTGCCAGCAGCCCTAGGGGTCCCATTTCCTACGAGCAGTACTTC.

This rearrangement joins TRBV5-1 to TRBJ2-2, with D possibly matching TRBD1 (5 bases). Germline loops: CDR1 SGHRS, CDR2 YFSETQ. The V gene lost 2 bases and the J gene lost 0 bases, with 11 bases spanning the gap. CDR3 size: 16 residues. The CDR3: CASSLDSNANTGELFF. The CDR3 DNA sequence: TGCGCCAGCAGCTTAGACAGTAACGCGAACACCGGGGAGCTGTTTTTT.

This clonotype came up a few times. The V gene is TRBV5-1, the J gene TRBJ2-2, with no clear D. This CDR3 contains 14 residues. The germline gives CDR1 SGHRS, CDR2 YFSETQ. V lost 4 bases to trimming and J lost 3 bases, with 10 bases between them. For the CDR3, the DNA is TGCGCCAGCAGCCCGGAGAGGTACACCGGGGAGCTGTTTTTT. It yields the protein CASSPERYTGELFF.